Listed here is a single TCR beta chain. There is no known antigen for this receptor. No qualities accompany the bases; no much larger clone lies one base away. The data stem from a study of cytomegalovirus exposure and HLA in healthy donors (dated by TCRdb to the late 2010s). With respect to the entire study: An earlier analysis of about 560 of the donors reported approximately 300 Gb of sequence data and around 100 million unique TCR beta sequences obtained from 180 million or so T cells. An early release that covered roughly 600 HLA-typed donors contained approximately 300 gigabases of sequencing data and approximately 85 million unique TCR sequences. The genetic ancestry cluster associated with self-reported Caucasian donors included around 76% of the approximately 400 genotyped donors. The study was designed to test whether signatures of past pathogen exposure could be identified by cataloging public T cell receptors. Using immunosequencing, the study profiled T cell repertoires from 666 subjects and related those repertoires to cytomegalovirus serostatus. In addition to the first cohort of 666 subjects, a separate validation cohort of 130 or so different subjects was used. High-throughput TCR immunosequencing, statistical association of individual TCRs with disease status, and machine learning were combined to predict cytomegalovirus infection status. In a later analysis, previously published TCR beta repertoires from about 640 donors were re-analyzed and high-resolution HLA genotyping was added so that TCR occurrence patterns could be studied. The later analysis used no new phenotypic data to find candidate immune exposures, relying instead on TCR beta sequences and their occurrence across donors. An earlier analysis of approximately 640 of the donors applied high-throughput TCR beta sequencing to assess whether each TCR beta V gene segment acted as functional or pseudogenic. Donor age, sex, ethnicity and CMV serostatus were compiled together with the repertoire data. A later genetic analysis took genome-wide SNP genotypes for about 60% of the roughly 670 donors and used that subset as a discovery cohort. All discovery cohort repertoires had been generated using a single sequencing platform. Both class I and class II loci were covered by HLA typing, at four-digit resolution. The number of donors typed differed by locus, with 629-630 for A, B, C, DRB1 and DQB1, roughly 520 for DQA1, approximately 570 for DPA1, and around 460 for DPB1. A handful of DR-DQ haplotypes were handled as single units for association and clustering because linkage in the cohort was strong. On average, 235,054 unique TCR beta nucleotide sequences were sequenced per donor among 398 genotyped donors of the cohort, with around 19% of those sequences being non-productive. The research as a whole found: When HLA alleles, especially DR and DQ, strongly co-occurred, TCR associations were difficult to assign to individual alleles. According to a later analysis, most CMV-associated TCR beta chains appeared to be HLA-restricted, and the HLA associations seemed to be driven largely by CMV exposure. The classifier was reported to diagnose cytomegalovirus status with high specificity and sensitivity in both the original cohort and the validation cohort. A further reported finding was that TCR beta sequences accurately predicted the HLA-A and HLA-B alleles for most subjects in the first cohort. According to a later analysis, parvovirus B19, influenza, CMV and Epstein-Barr virus appeared linked to several top co-occurrence clusters. The presence/absence analyses assumed that sequencing depth was roughly uniform across donors, and that assumption may not be true. The 87-base-pair reads could not distinguish some IMGT-functional V segments, including TRBV6-2 and TRBV6-3, so those segments were excluded. Broadly in line with IMGT annotations, most TCR beta V segments showed up in productive rearrangements about 90% or about 30% of the time in an earlier analysis of several hundred of the donors. This cohort had only TCR beta chains sequenced, and the lack of alpha or paired-chain data limited which features could be detected. Linkage disequilibrium might explain the correlated functional status among segregating V segments, but an unknown experimental factor could not be excluded. The sequencing pipeline was judged likely to have produced a cluster of highly shared sequence variants as a technical artifact. Compared with equally common non-associated chains, HLA-associated TCR beta chains in a later analysis were more clonally expanded and had lower generation probabilities. A later analysis associated about 16,000 TCR beta sequences with specific HLA alleles at a false discovery rate of 0.05. Over 15 rarely observed V segments, including chromosome 9 orphons, were excluded from the earlier analysis of several hundred of the donors because counts were too low. The study gave a list of 150 to 200 TCR beta chains associated with cytomegalovirus. The only immune exposure information available for the cohort was CMV serostatus. A later genetic analysis reported fewer N-insertions in productive TCRs among donors in an Asian-associated ancestry cluster than the approximately 700-donor mean. According to a later analysis, TCR association rates differed among HLA loci, with DRB1 alleles showing the most associated TCRs and HLA-C alleles showing the fewest. Most TCR sequences were observed very rarely across donors, whereas some public TCRs were present in many individuals. A later genetic analysis associated a missense DCLRE1C variant with V-gene and J-gene trimming of TCR beta chains, and an independent cohort replicated the association. HLA typing was unavailable for some donors at each locus, so association tests used only the typed subset. A few of the identified cytomegalovirus-associated TCR beta chains were confirmed in vitro to be specific for cytomegalovirus antigens. According to the authors, the approach could potentially be generalized to other disease states and immunological phenotypes.

V is trimmed back by 6 bases and J by 5 bases, and the junction contains 6 bases that no gene match accounts for. Via the germline V gene (reference sequence), CDR1 is LNHDA and CDR2 SQIVND. The CDR3 contains 14 residues, cysteine and phenylalanine counted. Just the 42-base CDR3 DNA is kept, in frame starting at base 1. In total, roughly 710 healthy bone marrow donors made up the cohort. At the time of sampling, all cohort members were nominally healthy, though unrecorded immune exposures were likely present. The donor was CMV seropositive and belonged to the group of about 290 seropositive cohort members. Every donor gave a peripheral blood sample, and the peripheral blood mononuclear cells from that sample were used for TCR beta sequencing. The Qiagen DNeasy Blood Extraction Kit was used to extract genomic DNA from the blood cell samples. The library relied on the immunoSEQ multiplex PCR assay. For the multiplex PCR, a mixture combining 60 forward primers for TCR Vbeta segments and 13 reverse primers for TCR Jbeta segments was used. The CDR3 region of rearranged TCR beta genes was amplified from genomic DNA with a multiplex PCR assay. The Illumina HiSeq System was used to sequence the amplified TCR beta libraries as 87-base-pair reads. As for the original processing: A later analysis tallied about 77 million unique TCR beta chains across the 650 to 750 repertoires, and approximately 11 million of those chains were shared by two or more donors. A nearest-neighbor algorithm error-corrected the raw reads and collapsed the reads into unique sequences, merging closely related sequences to remove PCR and sequencing errors. V, D and J gene segments were assigned by aligning CDR3 sequences to IMGT reference sequences. For a sequence to be retained, a match of at least six nucleotides to both a V gene segment and a J gene segment was required. Rearrangements were classified as productive when the CDR3 lacked stop codons and remained in frame with V and J, and all other rearrangements were classified as non-productive. CDR3 was defined by IMGT convention, running from the second conserved V-encoded cysteine to the conserved J-encoded phenylalanine. In an earlier analysis of just under 600 of the donors, sequences lacking an unambiguous match to a single V gene segment were excluded. An earlier analysis of approximately 590 of the donors classified V segments as functional when productive rearrangements were above 56.7% and as segregating when the standard deviation between donors was above 5%. A statistical classification framework was built to diagnose cytomegalovirus status from the catalog of TCR beta chain sequences. A later analysis assigned V and J genes by comparing TCR nucleotide sequences with IMGT/GENE-DB human TR gene sequences. The TCRdist pipeline was used in a later analysis to assign CDR3 sequences and most-parsimonious VDJ recombination scenarios. In a later analysis, every TCR beta chain was defined by the combination of its CDR3 amino acid sequence and its V-gene family, and reads without a unique V-gene family were dropped. In a later analysis, 500 to 650 highly shared, low-generation-probability nucleotide sequences were removed to address suspected cross-contamination and a sequencing artifact. In a later analysis, a clonal expansion index was calculated for each public chain from normalized within-repertoire ranks of inferred template counts. Generation probabilities in a later analysis came from a VDJ recombination model fitted to out-of-frame rearrangements, and those results were checked against IGoR. In a later analysis, TCR-TCR, TCR-HLA and TCR-CMV co-occurrence was scored with hypergeometric tests, and a repertoire-size bias correction was applied to TCR pairs. A later analysis estimated false discovery rates by permuting HLA or CMV assignments 20 times. In a later analysis, co-occurring TCRs were grouped using DBSCAN, with TCRdist sequence similarity added in when clustering inside HLA-allele-positive subsets. Repertoires with fewer than 30,000 or more than 120,000 public chains, plus five repertoires with anomalous nucleotide sharing, were excluded from co-occurrence clustering. The clones in this table, taken by TCRdb from immuneACCESS, are in-frame only. Not every clone is retained; where verified, under half of the shortfall comes from an unresolved V gene, and the cause of the rest is unknown. That table supplies the V and J calls and clone size; D and trimming were determined from the DNA. For this sample the table gives 90,000 to 120,000 clones, of which over 60% were detected only once. 4.1% of the sample comes from the top ten.

The sample comprised PBMCs. This sequence originates from a female donor in good health and CMV-seropositive. In this chain, TRBV19 is recombined with TRBJ2-7, and 11 junction bases match TRBD1. This receptor carries the CDR3 CASSRTGGADEQYF. The sequence in DNA is TGTGCCAGTAGCAGGACAGGGGGCGCGGACGAGCAGTACTTC.